This T cell receptor beta chain was obtained from a study of cytomegalovirus exposure and HLA in healthy donors. The study ran its PCR with 60 Vbeta and 13 Jbeta primers. Produced via immunoSEQ multiplex PCR; TCRdb's table is partial and in-frame only. The table records some 130,000 clones, around 83% of them present only once. This CDR3 contains 14 residues. Looked up from germline, CDR1 is SGHRS and CDR2 is YFSETQ. V dropped 0 bases and J dropped 4 bases, with 7 bases sitting between them. This clone was seen only a few times. Sequencing was carried out using PBMCs. The TCR was taken from a human donor in good health. This chain joins TRBV5-1 and TRBJ1-4; tentative D call: TRBD1 (5 bases). CDR3 loop: CASSLDRRNEKLFF. The CDR3 DNA reads as TGCGCCAGCAGCTTGGACAGGCGTAATGAAAAACTGTTTTTT.